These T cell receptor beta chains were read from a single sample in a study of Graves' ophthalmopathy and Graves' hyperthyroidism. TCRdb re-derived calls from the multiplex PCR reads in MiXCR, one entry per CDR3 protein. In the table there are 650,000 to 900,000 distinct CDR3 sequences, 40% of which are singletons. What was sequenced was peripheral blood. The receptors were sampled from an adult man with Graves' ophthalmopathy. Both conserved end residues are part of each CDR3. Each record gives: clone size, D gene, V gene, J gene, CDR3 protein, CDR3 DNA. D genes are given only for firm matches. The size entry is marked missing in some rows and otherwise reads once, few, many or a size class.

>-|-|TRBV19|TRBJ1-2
CASRRQPNYGYTF
TGTGCCAGTAGGCGACAGCCCAACTATGGCTACACCTTC
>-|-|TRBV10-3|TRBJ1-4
CASSYVAGSEKLFF
TGTGCCAGCAGTTACGTGGCGGGTTCGGAAAAACTGTTTTTT
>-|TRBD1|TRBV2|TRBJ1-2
CASRVLDRAYGYTF
TGTGCCAGCAGAGTTCTGGACAGGGCATATGGCTACACCTTC
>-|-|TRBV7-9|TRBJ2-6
CASSPRVAGEPNTEAF
TGTGCCAGCAGTCCGAGAGTGGCAGGAGAACCAAACACTGAAGCTTTC
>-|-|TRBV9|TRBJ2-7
CASSPLRESGEQYF
TGTGCCAGCAGCCCCCTCCGGGAGTCCGGGGAGCAGTACTTC
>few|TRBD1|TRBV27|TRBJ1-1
CATVGQENTEAFF
TGTGCCACCGTGGGACAGGAGAACACTGAAGCTTTCTTT
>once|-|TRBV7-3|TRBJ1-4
CASSDRKRGGKLFF
TGTGCCAGCAGTGACAGGAAGAGGGGTGGAAAACTGTTTTTT
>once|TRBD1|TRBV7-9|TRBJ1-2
CASSSSFAGQGNGYTF
TGTGCCAGCAGCTCGTCCTTCGCGGGACAGGGGAATGGCTACACCTTC
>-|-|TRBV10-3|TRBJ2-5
CAISDGRGEETQYF
TGTGCCATCAGTGACGGTAGGGGGGAAGAGACCCAGTACTTC
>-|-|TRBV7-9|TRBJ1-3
CASSFGFGPGNTIYF
TGTGCCAGCAGCTTTGGGTTTGGCCCTGGAAACACCATATATTTT
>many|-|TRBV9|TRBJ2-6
CASSAPQGPGANVLTF
TGTGCCAGCAGCGCCCCACAGGGCCCTGGGGCCAACGTCCTGACTTTC
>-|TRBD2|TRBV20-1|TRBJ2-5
CSARASGTETQYF
TGCAGTGCTAGGGCCAGCGGGACAGAGACCCAGTACTTC
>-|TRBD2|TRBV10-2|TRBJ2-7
CASSEPGEFGGVYEQYF
TGCGCCAGCAGTGAACCTGGGGAGTTTGGGGGGGTCTACGAGCAGTACTTC
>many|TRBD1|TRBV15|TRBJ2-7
CATSRDRVKQYF
TGTGCCACCAGCAGGGACAGGGTAAAGCAGTACTTC
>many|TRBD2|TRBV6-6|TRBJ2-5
CASRDGLAGRETQYF
TGTGCCAGCAGGGACGGACTAGCGGGACGAGAGACCCAGTACTTC
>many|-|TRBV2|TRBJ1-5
CASSDDSTSAQHF
TGTGCCAGCAGTGACGACAGTACATCGGCCCAGCATTTT
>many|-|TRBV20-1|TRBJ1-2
CSASAGAHYGYTF
TGCAGTGCTAGTGCAGGAGCCCACTATGGCTACACCTTC
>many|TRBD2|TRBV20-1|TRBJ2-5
CSARQMREAQETQYF
TGCAGTGCTAGACAGATGCGGGAGGCACAAGAGACCCAGTACTTC
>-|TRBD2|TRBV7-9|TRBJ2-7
CASSQDWSSGADYSYEQYF
TGTGCCAGCAGCCAAGACTGGTCTAGCGGGGCCGATTACTCCTACGAGCAGTACTTC
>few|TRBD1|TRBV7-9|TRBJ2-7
CASSPPDRVYEQYF
TGTGCCAGCAGCCCCCCGGACAGGGTCTACGAGCAGTACTTC
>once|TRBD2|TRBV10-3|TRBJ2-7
CAISESGGEGEQYF
TGTGCCATCAGTGAGTCGGGGGGGGAAGGCGAGCAGTACTTC
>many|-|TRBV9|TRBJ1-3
CASSGQDPGNTIYF
TGTGCCAGCAGCGGACAGGACCCCGGGAACACCATATATTTT
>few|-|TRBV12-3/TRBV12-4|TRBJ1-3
CASSLVVTINTGNTIYF
TGTGCCAGCAGTTTAGTTGTGACGATCAATACTGGAAACACCATATATTTT
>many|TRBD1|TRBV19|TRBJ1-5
CASSAQGADIQPQHF
TGTGCCAGTAGTGCACAGGGGGCGGATATCCAGCCCCAGCATTTT
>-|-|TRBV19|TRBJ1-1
CASSSGQGRPSNTEAFF
TGTGCCAGTAGTTCTGGCCAGGGCCGACCATCGAACACTGAAGCTTTCTTT
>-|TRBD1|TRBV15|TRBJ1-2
CATSGDRADYGYTF
TGTGCCACCAGCGGTGACAGGGCGGACTATGGCTACACCTTC
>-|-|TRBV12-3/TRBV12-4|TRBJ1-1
CASSRVQTEAFF
TGTGCCAGCAGTCGGGTCCAAACTGAAGCTTTCTTT
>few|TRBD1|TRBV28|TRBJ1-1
CASSYSRGQDTEAFF
TGTGCCAGCAGTTACAGCAGGGGGCAGGACACTGAAGCTTTCTTT
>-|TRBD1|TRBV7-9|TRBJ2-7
CASSSGTGGATYEQYF
TGTGCCAGCAGTTCCGGGACAGGGGGCGCCACTTACGAGCAGTACTTC
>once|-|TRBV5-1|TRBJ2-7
CASSKGATYGQYF
TGCGCCAGCAGTAAGGGCGCGACCTACGGGCAGTACTTC
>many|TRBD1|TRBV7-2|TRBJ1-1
CASSAPGGFTEAFF
TGTGCCAGCAGCGCTCCAGGGGGCTTCACTGAAGCTTTCTTT
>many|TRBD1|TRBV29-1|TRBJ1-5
CSVGGDRAGQPQHF
TGCAGCGTGGGGGGAGACAGGGCCGGACAGCCCCAGCATTTT
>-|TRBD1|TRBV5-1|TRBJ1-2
CASSLASTGGGYGYTF
TGCGCCAGCAGCTTGGCATCGACAGGGGGCGGCTATGGCTACACCTTC
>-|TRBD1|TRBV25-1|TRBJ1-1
CASSDHGTGAEAFF
TGTGCCAGCAGTGACCACGGGACAGGGGCTGAAGCTTTCTTT
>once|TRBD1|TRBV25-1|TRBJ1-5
CASSVPPGQGGNQPQHF
TGTGCCAGCAGTGTACCACCGGGACAGGGAGGCAATCAGCCCCAGCATTTT
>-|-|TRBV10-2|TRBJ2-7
CASNPETALNTYERYF
TGCGCCAGCAACCCCGAGACAGCTTTAAATACCTACGAGCGGTACTTC
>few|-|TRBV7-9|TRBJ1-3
CASSLTRASSGNTIYF
TGTGCCAGCAGCTTAACCAGGGCCTCTTCCGGAAACACCATATATTTT
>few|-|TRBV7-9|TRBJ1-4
CASSQVQGKLFF
TGTGCCAGCAGCCAAGTGCAGGGGAAACTGTTTTTT
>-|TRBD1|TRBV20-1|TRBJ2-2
CSATPGGLGELFF
TGCAGTGCTACCCCAGGGGGCTTAGGGGAGCTGTTTTTT
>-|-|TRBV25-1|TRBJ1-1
CASSQDGGGLGLLSANTEAFF
TGTGCCAGCAGCCAAGACGGGGGCGGCCTGGGGTTGCTTTCGGCGAACACTGAAGCTTTCTTT